A single sample gave rise to the 16 T cell receptor beta chains below, sequenced in a study of radiotherapy plus CTLA-4 blockade in lung cancer. TCRdb's copy holds only in-frame clones and misses some; the assay was immunoSEQ multiplex PCR. This table holds about 26,000 clones, roughly three quarters found once. This specimen was peripheral blood, taken from a patient treated with radiotherapy plus ipilimumab. The origin of the receptors is a human donor with non-small cell lung cancer that progressed on radiotherapy plus ipilimumab.

The rearrangement uses TRBV5-6 and TRBJ2-1; 13 bases align to TRBD2. The trim removed 4 bases at V and 0 bases at J, leaving 10 bases unmatched. This CDR3 contains 19 residues. The germline gives CDR1 SGHDT, CDR2 YYEEEE. CDR3: CASSLRLAGGPSSYNEQFF. For the CDR3, the DNA is TGTGCCAGCAGCCTCAGACTAGCGGGGGGACCGAGCTCCTACAATGAGCAGTTCTTC.

The CDR3 region has the DNA TGTGCCTCCACAAAGGCGGGAGGTCTCTACAATGAGCAGTTCTTC. This codes for CASTKAGGLYNEQFF. V gene TRBV30 combines with J gene TRBJ2-1; TRBD2 agrees at 8 bases. In germline, CDR1 is GTSNPN, CDR2 SVGIG (reference sequence). This CDR3 spans 15 amino acids. Losses at the gene ends were 7 bases for V and 3 bases for J; bases not matched to a gene: 11.

The chain recombines TRBV10-3 with TRBJ2-3, with 9 bases that match TRBD2. Germline V gene sequence: CDR1 ENHRY, CDR2 SYGVKD. CDR3 length: 16 residues. V lost 2 bases to trimming and J lost 1 base; unmatched junction nucleotides: 4. CDR3 nucleotides: TGTGCCATCAGTGAGGATGAGCGGGGGGGCACAGATACGCAGTATTTT. Residues: CAISEDERGGTDTQYF.

V is TRBV6-5 and J is TRBJ1-1, with a possible D match to TRBD1 (6 bases). Per germline, CDR1 MNHEY and CDR2 SVGAGI. Trimming removed 4 bases from V and 0 bases from J, with 12 bases in between. The CDR3 is 15 amino acids. Here the CDR3 reads CASSFNREMNTEAFF. The CDR3 coding sequence is TGTGCCAGCAGTTTCAACAGGGAGATGAACACTGAAGCTTTCTTT.

The chain has TRBV6-1 and TRBJ1-5; 8 nucleotides align to TRBD1. Germline V gene sequence: CDR1 MNHNS, CDR2 SASEGT. V dropped 3 bases and J dropped 7; count of bases not matched to a gene: 8. The CDR3 contains 15 residues. CDR3 residues: CASSDPWTGNQPQHF. The CDR3 nucleotides read TGTGCCAGCAGTGACCCCTGGACAGGGAACCAGCCCCAGCATTTT.

J is TRBJ1-3 and V is TRBV7-2; D may be TRBD1 (5 bases). Trimming took off 0 bases at V and 0 bases at J, with 9 bases between the two ends. The CDR3 totals 16 residues. Germline V lookup: CDR1 SGHTA, CDR2 FQGNSA. CDR3 nucleotides: TGTGCCAGCAGCTTAGCGCGGGGGGGCTCTGGAAACACCATATATTTT. This codes for CASSLARGGSGNTIYF. The variable domain in full, completed from reference TRBV7-2 and TRBJ1-3, reads GAGVSQSPSNKVTEKGKDVELRCDPISGHTALYWYRQSLGQGLEFLIYFQGNSAPDKSGLPSDRFSAERTGGSVSTLTIQRTQQEDSAVYLCASSLARGGSGNTIYFGEGSWLTVV.

This sequence joins TRBV7-2 and TRBJ2-1, with D perhaps matching TRBD1 (6 bases). The germline V and J ends were trimmed by 4 bases and 3 bases, with 16 bases remaining between them. The CDR3 is made up of 16 amino acids. Per germline, CDR1 SGHTA and CDR2 FQGNSA. The CDR3 region has the DNA TGTGCCAGCAGCTCCTTCCCCAGGGGCCGCTACAATGAGCAGTTCTTC. Protein sequence: CASSSFPRGRYNEQFF.

This clone is labeled as medium-sized. The chain has TRBV5-1 and TRBJ2-7, with a weak D call TRBD1 (6 bases). The CDR3 is made up of 14 amino acids. V gave up 4 bases and J gave up 2 bases, with 13 bases separating them. The germline CDR1 and CDR2 sequences are SGHRS and YFSETQ. CDR3 nucleotide sequence: TGCGCCAGCAGCCAGATGGACAGAGCCTACGAGCAGTACTTC. Amino acids: CASSQMDRAYEQYF.

The chain uses TRBV7-3 and TRBJ2-1; perhaps TRBD2 as D (5 bases). V was cut by 5 bases and J by 9 bases, with 14 bases left in between. This CDR3 spans 13 amino acids. CDR1 SGHTA and CDR2 FQGTGA come from the germline V gene. The CDR3 region is CASSLGGGAEQFF. Here the CDR3 DNA reads TGTGCCAGCAGCCTGGGCGGAGGTGCTGAGCAGTTCTTC.

V usage is TRBV27 and J usage is TRBJ2-3; D ambiguous. Germline V gene sequence: CDR1 MNHEY, CDR2 SMNVEV (reference sequence). With 5 bases removed from V and 1 base from J, the gap between germline ends came to 16 bases. The CDR3 is made up of 16 amino acids. The CDR3 sequence is CASSSPSGLGTDTQYF. CDR3 nucleotide sequence: TGTGCCAGCAGTAGCCCGTCCGGGCTGGGCACAGATACGCAGTATTTT.

The chain is built from TRBV5-5 and TRBJ1-3; no reliable D call. Germline values: CDR1 SGHKS, CDR2 YYEKEE (reference sequence). The CDR3 covers 15 residues. Trimming removed 0 bases at V and 8 bases at J, with 15 bases between. As DNA, the CDR3 is TGTGCCAGCAGCTTGGCAGCGGTAGAGATAGACACCATATATTTT. Protein sequence: CASSLAAVEIDTIYF.

The chain employs TRBV27 and TRBJ2-5, with D possibly being TRBD1 or TRBD2 (6 bases each). The germline V gene has CDR1 MNHEY and CDR2 SMNVEV (reference sequence). V was trimmed by 8 bases and J by 9 bases, leaving 25 bases between them. This CDR3 comprises 15 residues. In nucleotides, the CDR3 is TGTGCCAGCGCCCTCTCGGTGGGGGGCGCAGGGTCCCAGTACTTC. Translated: CASALSVGGAGSQYF.

V gene TRBV19 combines with J gene TRBJ2-2; perhaps TRBD1 as D (5 bases). Germline CDR1 LNHDA, CDR2 SQIVND (reference sequence). Deletions cut 5 bases from V and 6 bases from J, with 10 bases between. The CDR3 spans 13 residues. CDR3 sequence (DNA): TGTGCCAGTAGTCCGATCAGGGCCGGGGAGCTGTTTTTT. Translated, it gives CASSPIRAGELFF.

Of note for this clone: A junction boundary mismatches the germline segment, possibly from a read error. The J gene is TRBJ2-7, the V gene TRBV30; possible D gene TRBD1, 6 bases. The CDR3 is 13 amino acids. The germline V gene encodes CDR1 GTSNPN and CDR2 SVGIG (reference sequence). The CDR3 DNA is TGTGCCTGGAGTGTCCAGGGGACCTACGAGCGGTACTTC. This gives the protein CAWSVQGTYERYF.

This chain uses TRBV30 with TRBJ2-7; D is uncertain. The V gene lost 0 bases and the J gene lost 2 bases, with 11 bases spanning the gap. Germline CDR1 and CDR2: GTSNPN and SVGIG (reference sequence). The CDR3 has 14 amino acids. CDR3 sequence: CAWSVAPGPYEQYF. The DNA of the CDR3 is TGTGCCTGGAGTGTAGCCCCTGGACCCTACGAGCAGTACTTC.

The rearrangement uses TRBV27 and TRBJ2-7, with 8 bases matching TRBD1. V was clipped by 3 bases and J by 3 bases; unmatched bases: 4. Germline CDR1 reads MNHEY; CDR2 reads SMNVEV (reference sequence). CDR3 length: 14 residues. The CDR3 nucleotides are TGTGCCAGCAGTTTCCAGGGGGCAGGCTACGAGCAGTACTTC. This gives the protein CASSFQGAGYEQYF.